This TCR beta chain stems from a study of CD8 T cells in ankylosing spondylitis. The authors made TCR beta libraries by quantitative 5'-RACE with molecular barcodes. Each CDR3 protein is one row after TCRdb ran MiXCR on the 5' RACE reads. The sample yields roughly 240,000 distinct CDR3 sequences, roughly a third seen once. Study-level findings and limits: Earlier work had already found some motif variants in reactive arthritis synovial fluid and blood. The authors reported significant enrichment of disease-linked clones in matched ankylosing spondylitis synovial fluid.

In germline, CDR1 is DFQATT, CDR2 SNEGSKA (reference sequence). This CDR3 spans 17 amino acids. The sample holds a few counts of this clonotype. No antigen is known for it. Sequence at one end of the junction differs from germline and may be a read error. The sequence was obtained from a male donor with ankylosing spondylitis or in good health (not recorded which). The specimen sequenced was blood, either unsorted or a sorted T cell fraction (not recorded which). This sequence joins TRBV20-1 and TRBJ2-7; 8 bases line up with TRBD1. This CDR3 reads CCAKTRQGWAISYEQYF. DNA for the CDR3: TGCTGTGCCAAAACTCGACAGGGGTGGGCTATCTCCTACGAGCAGTACTTC.